This entry lists 28 T cell receptor beta chains sequenced from one sample in a study of CD8+CD57+ T cells in acquired aplastic anemia. Profiles of TCR beta VDJ and CDR3 were generated from a genomic DNA template. Via MiXCR, TCRdb re-called the reads, giving one row per CDR3 protein. The sample includes around 200,000 distinct CDR3 sequences, over 55% of them seen just once. The patients chosen for sequencing had shown expansion of CD8+CD57+ cells (detected by flow cytometry). The sequencing input was sorted CD4+, CD8+, or CD8+CD57+ T cells (not recorded which) from PBMCs. The receptors originated from a human donor with aplastic anemia.

CDR3 sequence: CASSQEPPGQGYNEQFF. Here the CDR3 DNA reads TGCGCCAGCAGCCAAGAACCTCCGGGACAGGGATACAATGAGCAGTTCTTC. The J gene is TRBJ2-1, the V gene TRBV4-1, with TRBD1 matching over 9 bases. This CDR3 has 17 residues. Trimming at V came to 0 bases and at J to 4 bases, leaving 7 bases not matched to a gene. In germline, CDR1 is MGHRA, CDR2 YSYEKL.

In this sample, this clonotype turned up a few times. The gene calls are TRBV10-3 and TRBJ2-7; 7 bases line up with TRBD2. V lost 1 base to trimming and J lost 0 bases; unmatched junction nucleotides: 3. The CDR3 sequence is 15 residues long. In germline, CDR1 is ENHRY, CDR2 SYGVKD. The CDR3 bases are TGTGCCATCAGTGAGTTGGGCGGGAGCTCCTACGAGCAGTACTTC. Its translation: CAISELGGSSYEQYF.

This clonotype was detected only a few times. The CDR3 reads CASSEGQGARETQYF. The CDR3 DNA follows: TGCGCCAGCAGTGAGGGACAGGGGGCACGGGAGACCCAGTACTTC. The J gene is TRBJ2-5, the V gene TRBV10-1, with 11 bases fitting TRBD1. V lost 2 bases to trimming and J lost 5 bases; unmatched junction nucleotides: 4. The CDR3 loop spans 15 amino acids. In germline, CDR1 is WNHNN, CDR2 SYGVQD (reference sequence).

The chain joins TRBV20-1 to TRBJ2-1; TRBD2 aligns across 8 bases. The CDR3 has 14 amino acids. V was clipped by 4 bases and J by 10 bases; unmatched bases: 12. Per germline, CDR1 DFQATT and CDR2 SNEGSKA (reference sequence). The CDR3 region has the DNA TGCAGTGCTAAACACCGCGCGGGGGGCGACGAGCAGTTCTTC. Protein product: CSAKHRAGGDEQFF.

This sequence joins TRBV5-1 and TRBJ2-7, with TRBD1 as a possible D gene (6 bases). The CDR3 runs 14 residues. The germline gives CDR1 SGHRS, CDR2 YFSETQ. Trimming removed 0 bases from V and 3 bases from J, with 10 bases in between. CDR3 DNA sequence: TGCGCCAGCAGCTTGGGGGACAAAGGCTACGAGCAGTACTTC. Its protein is CASSLGDKGYEQYF.

The rearrangement links TRBV20-1 to TRBJ2-1; weak D call: TRBD1 (6 bases). Germline assignment: CDR1 DFQATT and CDR2 SNEGSKA (reference sequence). Trimming shortened V by 3 bases and J by 7 bases, and 13 bases separated the two germline ends. The CDR3 spans 13 residues. As DNA, the CDR3 is TGCAGTGCTAGTGCGGGCAGGGGAAATGAGCAGTTCTTC. Residues: CSASAGRGNEQFF.

The gene calls are TRBV25-1 and TRBJ1-6; D remains ambiguous. CDR3 length equals 12 residues. Germline assignment: CDR1 MGHDK and CDR2 SYGVNS. The V end lost 7 bases, the J end lost 8 bases, and 9 bases lay between the germline ends. CDR3 sequence reads: CASKLGYSPLHF. CDR3 DNA: TGTGCCAGCAAACTCGGATATTCACCCCTCCACTTT.

In this sample, this clonotype turned up once. This chain links TRBV10-3 with TRBJ1-1; a weak D match, TRBD1 (6 bases). There are 17 residues in the CDR3. CDR1 is ENHRY, CDR2 SYGVKD, per germline. V was shortened by 6 bases and J by 0 bases, with 20 bases between the two germline ends. The CDR3 sequence is CAIRAGTLNFLNTEAFF. CDR3 sequence (DNA): TGTGCCATCAGGGCCGGGACATTAAATTTTTTGAACACTGAAGCTTTCTTT.

As regards this clonotype: Compared with germline, one end of the junction differs, possibly owing to a read error. J is TRBJ2-5 and V is TRBV7-7, with 8 positions matching TRBD2. The CDR3 sequence is 15 residues long. From germline, CDR1 is SSHAT and CDR2 FNYEAQ (reference sequence). The CDR3 DNA sequence: TGTGCTAGCAGCTTAGATTCCGGGGGGGGTGAGACCCAGTACTTC. It yields the protein CASSLDSGGGETQYF.

The V gene is TRBV12-3 or TRBV12-4, the J gene TRBJ2-5; 8 nucleotides match TRBD2. With V trimmed by 5 bases and J by 2 bases, 13 bases remained unmatched. This CDR3 has 17 residues. The CDR3 protein is CASSKYTSGLGQETQYF. The CDR3 bases are TGTGCCAGCAGTAAATACACTAGCGGTCTGGGGCAAGAGACCCAGTACTTC.

The V call is TRBV12-3 or TRBV12-4, the J call TRBJ1-1, with unresolved D. CDR3 length: 12 amino acids. V shed 6 bases and J shed 7 bases, with 12 bases lying between them. CDR3 sequence (DNA): TGTGCCAGCAGACCCGGAGGGATTGAAGCTTTCTTT. As protein: CASRPGGIEAFF.

With regard to this clonotype: One junction end disagrees with the germline gene, perhaps due to a read error. The chain is built from TRBV5-6 and TRBJ1-4, with D maybe TRBD1 (6 bases). Germline V lookup: CDR1 SGHDT, CDR2 YYEEEE. This CDR3 comprises 14 residues. DNA for the CDR3: TGCGCCAGCAGCCGCACCGGGACACATGAAAAACTGTTTTTT. Residues: CASSRTGTHEKLFF.

The V gene is TRBV7-3, the J gene TRBJ2-3; tentatively, D is TRBD1 or TRBD2 (5 bases each). This CDR3 is 13 amino acids long. The V end lost 4 bases, the J end lost 6 bases, and 11 bases lay between the germline ends. Germline CDR1 is SGHTA and CDR2 is FQGTGA. DNA for the CDR3: TGTGCCAGCAGCTATCAGGGCGGGGATACGCAGTATTTT. Its translation is CASSYQGGDTQYF.

This clonotype was recorded many times. The chain recombines TRBV10-3 with TRBJ2-1; TRBD2 agrees at 11 bases. The germline gives CDR1 ENHRY, CDR2 SYGVKD. J gave up 0 bases and V 6 bases, and 7 bases lay outside the gene matches. The CDR3 has 17 amino acids. CDR3: CAISENSGGASYNEQFF. Written as DNA, the CDR3 is TGTGCCATCAGCGAAAATAGCGGGGGGGCCTCCTACAATGAGCAGTTCTTC.

The J gene is TRBJ2-7, the V gene TRBV7-8, with a tentative D call TRBD2 (6 bases). V was clipped by 5 bases and J by 4 bases, with 9 bases between them. There are 12 residues in the CDR3. Germline values: CDR1 SGHVS, CDR2 FQNEAQ. The CDR3 DNA is TGTGCCAGCAGCGCCGGGAGTTACGAGCAGTACTTC. It translates to CASSAGSYEQYF.

The chain links TRBV24-1 to TRBJ1-1; TRBD1 matches at 7 bases. In germline, CDR1 is KGHDR, CDR2 SFDVKD. V lost 3 bases and J lost 3; bases outside the gene matches: 6. The CDR3 runs to 15 residues. The CDR3 sequence is CATSDTTGRDTEAFF. CDR3 coding DNA: TGTGCCACCAGTGATACGACAGGGCGGGACACTGAAGCTTTCTTT.

The chain is built from TRBV11-2 and TRBJ1-5; weak D call: TRBD1 (6 bases). The germline V and J ends were trimmed by 5 bases and 1 base, with 9 bases remaining between them. The CDR3 spans 14 residues. Germline lookup yields CDR1 SGHAT and CDR2 FQNNGV. The CDR3 nucleotides read TGTGCCAGCAGCAAGACAGGAAGCAATCAGCCCCAGCATTTT. It encodes CASSKTGSNQPQHF.

This chain uses TRBV7-6 with TRBJ2-2, with D tentatively TRBD1 (5 bases). The CDR3 is 16 residues long. Trimming removed 5 bases at V and 5 bases at J, with 18 bases between. The germline V gene has CDR1 SGHVS and CDR2 FNYEAQ. This CDR3 is CASSGQGHGRTGELFF. The CDR3 bases are TGTGCCAGCAGCGGACAAGGACATGGTAGGACCGGGGAGCTGTTTTTT.

This clonotype has a count of ten or more. V is TRBV7-9 and J is TRBJ2-2; D unresolved. Germline CDR1 and CDR2: SEHNR and FQNEAQ (reference sequence). V lost 6 bases and J lost 5, with 4 bases in between. The CDR3 extends over 11 amino acids. CDR3 sequence (DNA): TGTGCCAGCAGTTGGACCGGGGAGCTGTTTTTT. Protein sequence: CASSWTGELFF.

This clonotype appeared many times. The rearrangement joins TRBV6-4 to TRBJ2-5, with TRBD2 matching 10 bases. V lost 10 bases to trimming and J lost 1 base; unmatched junction nucleotides: 3. CDR1 is MRHNA, CDR2 SNTAGT, per germline. The length of the CDR3 is 13 residues. DNA for the CDR3: TGTGCCATTGGACTAGCGGCCCAAGAGACCCAGTACTTC. Translating gives CAIGLAAQETQYF.

Note on this clonotype: This sequence may be a read error, since a much larger clone differs from it by one base. The J gene is TRBJ1-5, the V gene TRBV5-1, with D perhaps TRBD1 (5 bases). The CDR3 totals 14 residues. Germline lookup yields CDR1 SGHRS and CDR2 YFSETQ. V was clipped by 4 bases and J by 6 bases, with 14 bases between them. CDR3 protein: CASSTGTDLQPQHF. The CDR3 DNA sequence: TGCGCCAGCAGCACCGGGACGGACCTTCAGCCCCAGCATTTT. The full variable domain, completed using reference TRBV5-1 and TRBJ1-5, is KAGVTQTPRYLIKTRGQQVTLSCSPISGHRSVSWYQQTPGQGLQFLFEYFSETQRNKGNFPGRFSGRQFSNSRSEMNVSTLELGDSALYLCASSTGTDLQPQHFGDGTRLSIL.

The rearrangement joins TRBV29-1 to TRBJ1-1; D gene uncertain. This CDR3 comprises 12 residues. V lost 7 bases to trimming and J lost 5 bases, with 14 bases between them. Germline V lookup: CDR1 SQVTM, CDR2 ANQGSEA. CDR3 loop: CSGAPFGTEAFF. CDR3 DNA: TGCAGCGGGGCACCCTTTGGGACTGAAGCTTTCTTT. Using reference TRBV29-1 and TRBJ1-1 for the parts outside the CDR3, the full variable domain is SAVISQKPSRDICQRGTSLTIQCQVDSQVTMMFWYRQQPGQSLTLIATANQGSEATYESGFVIDKFPISRPNLTFSTLTVSNMSPEDSSIYLCSGAPFGTEAFFGQGTRLTVV.

This clonotype appeared a few times. This chain links TRBV11-1 with TRBJ2-7; D remains ambiguous. Germline V CDR1 and CDR2: SGHAT, FQDESV (reference sequence). V lost 1 base and J lost 2, with 6 bases in between. This CDR3 has 13 amino acids. The CDR3 DNA sequence: TGTGCCAGCAGCTTAGTAGTGGCCTACGAGCAGTACTTC. Translated: CASSLVVAYEQYF. The variable domain in full, completed from reference TRBV11-1 and TRBJ2-7, reads EAEVAQSPRYKITEKSQAVAFWCDPISGHATLYWYRQILGQGPELLVQFQDESVVDDSQLPKDRFSAERLKGVDSTLKIQPAELGDSAMYLCASSLVVAYEQYFGPGTRLTVT.

The V gene is TRBV5-1, the J gene TRBJ2-7; 10 bases line up with TRBD1. The V segment lost 3 bases and the J segment 0 bases; nucleotides outside the gene matches: 3. The CDR3 spans 15 residues. From germline, CDR1 is SGHRS and CDR2 YFSETQ. For the CDR3, the DNA is TGCGCCAGCAGCTCGACAGGGGGCAGCTCCTACGAGCAGTACTTC. This sequence encodes CASSSTGGSSYEQYF.

The rearrangement joins TRBV12-3 or TRBV12-4 to TRBJ2-6; TRBD1 or TRBD2 may be the D gene (5 bases each). Trimming left V 7 bases short and J 1 base short, with 14 bases between. The CDR3 length is 16 residues. CDR3 coding DNA: TGTGCCAGCACTACTTTGGGGGAATCTGGGGCCAACGTCCTGACTTTC. Amino acid sequence: CASTTLGESGANVLTF.

The chain links TRBV15 to TRBJ1-5; D unresolved. The ends were cut back, 0 bases at V and 3 bases at J, with 9 bases in the middle. The CDR3 totals 15 residues. Germline V gives CDR1 LNHNV, CDR2 YYDKDF (reference sequence). CDR3 sequence (DNA): TGTGCCACCAGCAGAGATGTAGCCCCCAATCAGCCCCAGCATTTT. It yields the protein CATSRDVAPNQPQHF.

The rearrangement joins TRBV29-1 to TRBJ1-3; the D is unclear. Germline V gene data show CDR1 as SQVTM and CDR2 as ANQGSEA. This CDR3 has 12 residues. V gave up 6 bases and J gave up 4 bases, with 10 bases separating them. The CDR3 here is CSVGSDGNTIYF. The CDR3 coding sequence is TGCAGCGTGGGGTCGGACGGAAACACCATATATTTT.

The chain uses TRBV7-3 and TRBJ2-3; 12 bases fit TRBD2. J was trimmed by 5 bases and V by 6 bases; bases with no gene match: 9. CDR1 is SGHTA, CDR2 FQGTGA, per germline. The CDR3 is made up of 16 amino acids. The CDR3 DNA follows: TGTGCCAGCAGTGCTAGCGGGAGGGCCGTTGGAGATACGCAGTATTTT. Protein: CASSASGRAVGDTQYF.